This T cell receptor beta chain was found in a study of blood T cells in healthy people across ages. Overall study findings and caveats: Both higher diversity and more naive CD4+ cells marked long-lived donors when set against aged donors.

It was with a sample-barcoded 5' primer and a J-beta primer mix that a second PCR of roughly 6 to 12 cycles was run. Via MiXCR, TCRdb re-called the 5' RACE reads, giving one row per CDR3 protein. The table records 800,000 to 950,000 distinct CDR3 sequences, about 44% of them present only once. CDR3 length: 15 residues. The ends were cut back, 2 bases at V and 2 bases at J, with 13 bases in the middle. Germline CDR1 and CDR2: SGHRS and YFSETQ. With respect to this clonotype: Its antigen is undetermined.

The TCR sequence derives from a man in his thirties or forties in good health. The specimen sequenced was blood. The chain combines TRBV5-1 with TRBJ2-5; a weak D match, TRBD1 (5 bases). Here the CDR3 reads CASSFHRTTQETQYF. Written as DNA, the CDR3 is TGCGCCAGCAGCTTTCACCGGACAACGCAAGAGACCCAGTACTTC.